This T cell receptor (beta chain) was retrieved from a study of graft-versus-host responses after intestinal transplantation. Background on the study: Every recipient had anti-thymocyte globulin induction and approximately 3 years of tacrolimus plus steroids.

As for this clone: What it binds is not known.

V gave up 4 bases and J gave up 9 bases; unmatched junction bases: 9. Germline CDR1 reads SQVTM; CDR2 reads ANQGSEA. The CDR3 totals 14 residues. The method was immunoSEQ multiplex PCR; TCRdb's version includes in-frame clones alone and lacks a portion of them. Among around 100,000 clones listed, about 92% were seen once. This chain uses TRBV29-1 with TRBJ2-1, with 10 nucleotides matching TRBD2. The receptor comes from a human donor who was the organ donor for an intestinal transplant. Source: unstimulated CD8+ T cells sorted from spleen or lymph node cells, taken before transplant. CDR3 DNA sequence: TGCAGCGTTGGGTACAGCGGGAGGGGGACTGAGCAGTTCTTC. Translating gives CSVGYSGRGTEQFF.